This record covers a single T cell receptor beta chain. Antigen unknown. The repertoire was sequenced with immunoSEQ multiplex PCR; TCRdb's copy has only in-frame clones and lacks some. The sample lists about 19,000 clones, around 80% occurring once. The data were taken from a study of OX40 agonist ivuxolimab in advanced cancers. On the study more broadly: The patients received agonistic anti-OX40 (CD134) antibody ivuxolimab. Points from the study as a whole: Individuals who were partial responders at 0.1-3.0 mg/kg had clonal expansion that ranked among the lowest. Among T cells, CD8+ cells averaged more expanded clones than CD4+ cells.

Germline V gene lookup returns CDR1 SGHNT and CDR2 YENEEA. The CDR3 totals 15 residues. Trimming cost V 0 bases and J 6 bases; bases outside gene matches: 4. The receptor comes from an adult with an advanced solid tumor such as melanoma, head and neck, liver or kidney cancer. The V gene is TRBV11-3, the J gene TRBJ2-1, with TRBD2 matching 8 bases. This sample comprised CD4+ or CD8+ T cells sorted from blood, obtained in a trial of the OX40 agonist ivuxolimab. The CDR3 sequence is CASSLEGTRGNEQFF. DNA of the CDR3: TGTGCCAGCAGCTTAGAAGGGACTAGGGGCAATGAGCAGTTCTTC.